In its sample, the clone carrying this TCR beta chain was seen many times. Antigen unknown. The source of the sample is a study of T-cell reconstitution after alpha-beta-depleted transplantation in children. General observations from the study: Reported findings indicate that, about two months after transplant, alpha-beta T cells came from several hundred expanded clones, which were derived from non-depleted graft cells. One year after transplant, T-cell counts and diversity came mostly from newly produced T cells. Surviving recipient T cells and thymic progenitors accounted for the high day-60 TCRbeta diversity observed in some patients.

The germline V gene encodes CDR1 LGHNA and CDR2 YSLEER. The CDR3 extends over 17 amino acids. V shed 0 bases, J shed 6 bases, and the junction held 7 bases outside the gene matches. Preparation of the TCRbeta library involved a method that used unique molecular identifiers. TCRdb re-analysed the PCR reads in MiXCR, keeping a single row per CDR3 protein. Altogether around 450,000 distinct CDR3 sequences are present, more than 9% being singletons, with the ten largest covering around 2.2%. Material: PBMCs, obtained before TCRalphabeta/CD19-depleted stem cell transplant. The chain combines TRBV4-3 with TRBJ2-2, with 10 bases that match TRBD2. The clonotype was recovered from a child under 10 years old with inherited bone marrow failure, due to receive a stem cell transplant. CDR3 residues: CASSQDQREGFAGELFF. The CDR3 DNA reads TGCGCCAGCAGCCAAGACCAGCGGGAGGGCTTCGCCGGGGAGCTGTTTTTT.